What follows describes a single T cell receptor (gamma chain). One end of the junction is discordant with germline, which a read error may explain. The sample contains more than one DNA sequence encoding this CDR3. The sample belongs to a study of gamma-delta chains in newborns, infants, children. Study-wide context: Microbial exposure reportedly drives polyclonal innate γδ T cell expansion after birth.

CDR1 is GITISATS, CDR2 ISYDGTV, per germline (reference sequence). The CDR3 runs to 17 residues. TCRdb reapplied CATT to the reads. The sample has about 1,100 gamma-chain clones; roughly 49% are singletons. This sequence joins TRGV9 and TRGJP. Matching the DNA to germline supplied the J gene, which TCRdb does not give. The receptor's source is a child who was a newborn, infant or young child, either healthy, febrile or measles-vaccinated (not recorded which). The sequencing input was blood. The CDR3 DNA is TGCGCCTTGTGGGAGGTGCGGGGAGAGTTGGGCAAAAAAATCAAGGTATTT. Translation: CALWEVRGELGKKIKVF.